The next 3 T cell receptor beta chains were all read from a single sample in a study of regulatory T cells in long-lasting Graves disease. Stated time point: newly diagnosed GD, antithyroid drugs for less than 3 months. RNA from PBMCs was the source of the TCR library. The TCR beta library used iRepertoire HTBI primers with Arm-PCR amplification of CDR3. TCRdb re-called the multiplex PCR reads through MiXCR, storing one row per CDR3 protein. The table has about 370,000 distinct CDR3 sequences, around 16% seen once. The source was peripheral blood mononuclear cells (PBMCs), collected at new diagnosis, from a patient treated with antithyroid drugs. These TCRs come from a female donor with Graves disease.

There are a few counts of this clonotype. This sequence joins TRBV20-1 and TRBJ1-3; D gene uncertain. The ends were cut back, 5 bases at V and 0 bases at J, with 11 bases in the middle. The CDR3 totals 14 residues. The germline V gene encodes CDR1 DFQATT and CDR2 SNEGSKA (reference sequence). The CDR3 sequence is CSALPPGSGNTIYF. DNA of the CDR3: TGCAGTGCTCTTCCCCCGGGCTCTGGAAACACCATATATTTT.

V is TRBV3-1 and J is TRBJ1-2, with D tentatively TRBD1 (5 bases). This CDR3 spans 19 amino acids. Trimming left V 3 bases short and J 2 bases short, with 25 bases between. The germline V gene has CDR1 LGHDT and CDR2 YNNKEL (reference sequence). DNA for the CDR3: TGTGCCAGCAGCCAGAAGCTCCAACCCGTGGGGGTAAGAAACTATGGCTACACCTTC. Its translation is CASSQKLQPVGVRNYGYTF.

This clonotype was recorded at least ten times. The V and J genes are TRBV27 and TRBJ2-7; 12 bases fit TRBD1. Looked up from germline, CDR1 is MNHEY and CDR2 is SMNVEV (reference sequence). J lost 7 bases, V lost 4 bases, and 5 bases had no gene match. The CDR3 length is 14 residues. CDR3 protein: CASSSGQGAGEQYF. CDR3 DNA: TGTGCCAGCAGTTCGGGACAGGGGGCTGGTGAGCAGTACTTC.